This T cell receptor (beta chain) was captured in a study of T cell repertoires in cytomegalovirus infection. Background on the study: Public TCR beta signatures were indicative of both CMV infection and a matching HLA type.

Each CDR3 protein gets one entry after TCRdb re-called the reads with MiXCR. The data contain around 340,000 distinct CDR3 sequences, 25% to 35% of them singletons. The CDR3 extends over 15 amino acids. Trimming removed 0 bases at V and 2 bases at J, with 10 bases between. The V gene's germline CDR1 is SGHDT and CDR2 YYEEEE. Worth noting for this clonotype: Its antigen is not known.

This TCR derives from a human donor in good health (CMV status not recorded). Some clones in this sample may be carry-over from other donors' samples. The chain is built from TRBV5-6 and TRBJ2-3; D tentatively reads TRBD1 or TRBD2 (6 bases each). The sequencing here drew on cultured PBMCs, taken from culture after CMV antigen stimulation. The CDR3 bases are TGTGCCAGCAGCTTGGAAGGGGGGCTCACAGATACGCAGTATTTT. Translating gives CASSLEGGLTDTQYF.